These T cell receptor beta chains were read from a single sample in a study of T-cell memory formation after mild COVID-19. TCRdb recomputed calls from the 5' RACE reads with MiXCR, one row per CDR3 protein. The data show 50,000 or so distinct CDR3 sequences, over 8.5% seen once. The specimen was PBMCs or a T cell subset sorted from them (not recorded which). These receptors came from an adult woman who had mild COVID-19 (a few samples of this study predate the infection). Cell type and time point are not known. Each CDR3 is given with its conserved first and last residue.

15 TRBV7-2 CASSFYDRGQETQYF
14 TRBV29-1 CSVRLQGAITEAFF
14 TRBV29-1 CSAAVPRALGGYTF
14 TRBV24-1 CATSVSGSRNEQFF
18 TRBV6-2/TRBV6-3 CASSFSFSGSRPYNEQFF
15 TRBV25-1 CASSDVTSGKETQYF
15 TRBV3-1 CASSQTYRYTGELFF
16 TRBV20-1 CSARTIGTGYNQPQHF
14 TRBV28 CASSLGSQNTEAFF
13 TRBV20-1 CSARKEAGVALHF
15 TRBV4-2 CASSQPRATNEKLFF
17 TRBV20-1 CSARASPGGGRSYEQYF
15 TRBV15 CATSRDRTSTDTQYF
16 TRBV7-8 CASSSGRQGRAEKLFF
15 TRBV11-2 CASSGQGLSGNTIYF
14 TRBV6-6 CASRVGTGGNEQFF
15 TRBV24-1 CATSDLAGIGSEQFF
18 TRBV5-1 CASRSASPRTGVYNEQFF
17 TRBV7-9 CASSSPRREGHNYGYTF
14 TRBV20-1 CSADSGSSYNEQFF
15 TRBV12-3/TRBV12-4 CASTAEVGTGNTIYF
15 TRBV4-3 CASSQQQGGNEKLFF
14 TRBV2 CASSVRRRYNEQFF